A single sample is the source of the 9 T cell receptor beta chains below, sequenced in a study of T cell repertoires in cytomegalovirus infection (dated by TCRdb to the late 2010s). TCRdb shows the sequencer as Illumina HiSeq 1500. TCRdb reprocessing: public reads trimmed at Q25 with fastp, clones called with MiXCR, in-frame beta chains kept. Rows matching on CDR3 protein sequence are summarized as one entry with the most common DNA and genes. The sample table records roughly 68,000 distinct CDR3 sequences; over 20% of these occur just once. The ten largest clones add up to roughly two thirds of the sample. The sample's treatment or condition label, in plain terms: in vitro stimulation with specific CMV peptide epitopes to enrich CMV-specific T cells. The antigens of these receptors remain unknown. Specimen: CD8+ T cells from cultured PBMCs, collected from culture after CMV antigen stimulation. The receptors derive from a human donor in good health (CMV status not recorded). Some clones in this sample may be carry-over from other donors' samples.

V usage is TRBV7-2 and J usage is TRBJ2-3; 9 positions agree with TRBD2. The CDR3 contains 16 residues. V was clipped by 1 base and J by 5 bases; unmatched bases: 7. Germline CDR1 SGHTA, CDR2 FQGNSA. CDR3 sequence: CASSLVAGVVGDTQYF. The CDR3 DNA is TGTGCCAGCAGCTTAGTAGCGGGGGTGGTTGGAGATACGCAGTATTTT. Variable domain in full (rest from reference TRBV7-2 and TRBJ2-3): GAGVSQSPSNKVTEKGKDVELRCDPISGHTALYWYRQSLGQGLEFLIYFQGNSAPDKSGLPSDRFSAERTGGSVSTLTIQRTQQEDSAVYLCASSLVAGVVGDTQYFGPGTRLTVL.

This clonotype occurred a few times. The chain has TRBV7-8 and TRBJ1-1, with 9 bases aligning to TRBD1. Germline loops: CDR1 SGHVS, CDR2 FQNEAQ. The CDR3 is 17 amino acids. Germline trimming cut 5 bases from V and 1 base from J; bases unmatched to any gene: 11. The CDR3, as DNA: TGTGCCAGCAGCGTACCTCGGACAGGGGAGAAGAACACTGAAGCTTTCTTT. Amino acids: CASSVPRTGEKNTEAFF.

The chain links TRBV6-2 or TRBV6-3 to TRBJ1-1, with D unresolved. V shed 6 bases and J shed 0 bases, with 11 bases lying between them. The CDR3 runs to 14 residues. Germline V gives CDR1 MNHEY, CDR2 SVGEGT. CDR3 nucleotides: TGTGCCAGCAGCCAAGAGCCTTTGAACACTGAAGCTTTCTTT. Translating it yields CASSQEPLNTEAFF.

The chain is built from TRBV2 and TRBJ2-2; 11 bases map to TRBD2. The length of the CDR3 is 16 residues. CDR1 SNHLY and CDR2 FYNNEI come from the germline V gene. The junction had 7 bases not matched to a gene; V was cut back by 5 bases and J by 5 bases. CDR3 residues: CASSFLAGGGTGELFF. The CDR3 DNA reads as TGTGCCAGCAGTTTCCTAGCGGGGGGAGGTACCGGGGAGCTGTTTTTT.

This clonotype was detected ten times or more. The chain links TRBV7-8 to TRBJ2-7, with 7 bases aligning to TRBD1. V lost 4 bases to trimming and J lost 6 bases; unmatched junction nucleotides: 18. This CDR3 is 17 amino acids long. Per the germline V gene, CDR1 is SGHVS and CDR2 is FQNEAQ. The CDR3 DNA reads TGTGCCAGCAGCTCACAAATTACAGGGGATCGGTCGGGCGAGCAGTACTTC. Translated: CASSSQITGDRSGEQYF.

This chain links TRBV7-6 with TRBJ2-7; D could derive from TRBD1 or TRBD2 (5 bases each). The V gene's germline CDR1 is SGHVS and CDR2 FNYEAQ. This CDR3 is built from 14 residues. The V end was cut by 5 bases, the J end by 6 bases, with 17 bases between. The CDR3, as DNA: TGTGCCAGCAGCCTGGGGACCCACAGTCGCGAGCAGTACTTC. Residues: CASSLGTHSREQYF.

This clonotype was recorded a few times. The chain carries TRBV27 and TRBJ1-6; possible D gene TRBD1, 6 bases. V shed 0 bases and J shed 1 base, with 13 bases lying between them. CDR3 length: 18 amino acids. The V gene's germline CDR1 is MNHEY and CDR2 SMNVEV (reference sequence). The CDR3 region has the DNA TGTGCCAGCAGTTTATCGAGTGGGGGCCAGTCCTATAATTCACCCCTCCACTTT. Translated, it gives CASSLSSGGQSYNSPLHF.

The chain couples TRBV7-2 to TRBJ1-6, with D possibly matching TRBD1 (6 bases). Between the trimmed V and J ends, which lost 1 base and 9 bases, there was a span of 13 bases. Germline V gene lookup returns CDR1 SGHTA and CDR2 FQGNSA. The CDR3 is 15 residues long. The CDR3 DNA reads TGTGCCAGCAGCTTAGGGGCAGGGGATCGTTCACCCCTCCACTTT. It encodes CASSLGAGDRSPLHF.

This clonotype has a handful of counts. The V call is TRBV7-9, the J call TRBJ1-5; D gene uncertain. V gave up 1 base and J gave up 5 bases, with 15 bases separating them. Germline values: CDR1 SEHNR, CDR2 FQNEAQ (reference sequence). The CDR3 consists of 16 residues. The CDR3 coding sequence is TGTGCCAGCAGCTTAGGGCCAATCCTGGGTTATCAGCCCCAGCATTTT. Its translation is CASSLGPILGYQPQHF.